The entry below gives a single T cell receptor (beta chain) sequence along with its context. In the original workflow: Estimation of nucleated cell counts was performed using reference gene primer amplification. Data came from immunoSEQ multiplex PCR; TCRdb stores just in-frame clones and leaves some out. D and trimming come from the DNA, and the V and J calls and clone size come from that table. This table has about 58,000 clones, 89% appearing once. The data originate from a study of blood T cell repertoires in COVID-19. The wider study: Samples of COVID-19 (acute and convalescent) were obtained from the United States, Italy and Spain. PBMCs, B-cell-depleted T cells, or T cells provided the cDNA or gDNA that made up the material.

V shed 1 base and J shed 5 bases, with 18 bases lying between them. Per the germline V gene, CDR1 is SGHTA and CDR2 is FQGNSA. This CDR3 is 16 amino acids long. The rearrangement joins TRBV7-2 to TRBJ2-7, with D maybe TRBD2 (6 bases). Sequenced sample: peripheral blood. This receptor was obtained from a woman in her sixties with active COVID-19. The CDR3 bases are TGTGCCAGCAGCTTAGAGCGGGCCATTAGGGCCAACGAGCAGTACTTC. It is translated as CASSLERAIRANEQYF.